Sequencing of this T cell receptor beta chain was carried out in a study of cytomegalovirus exposure and HLA in healthy donors. The study's findings and limits: Associated with cytomegalovirus, according to the listing, were 150 to 200 TCR beta chains. In vitro data verified a few CMV-associated chains as specific for CMV antigens.

A note on this clone: The antigen remains unidentified.

Assay: immunoSEQ multiplex PCR; the TCRdb copy retains only in-frame clones and omits some. The sample holds around 300,000 clones, 65% to 90% seen once. Looked up from germline, CDR1 is MGHRA and CDR2 is YSYEKL. The V segment lost 5 bases and the J segment 0 bases; nucleotides outside the gene matches: 4. The CDR3 runs 15 residues. This clonotype was obtained from a young woman in good health and CMV-seronegative. This chain joins TRBV4-1 and TRBJ2-4, with TRBD1 identical over 7 bases. The sample was PBMCs. CDR3 in DNA: TGCGCCAGCAGCGGACAGGACTTAGCCAAAAACATTCAGTACTTC. Translation gives CASSGQDLAKNIQYF.